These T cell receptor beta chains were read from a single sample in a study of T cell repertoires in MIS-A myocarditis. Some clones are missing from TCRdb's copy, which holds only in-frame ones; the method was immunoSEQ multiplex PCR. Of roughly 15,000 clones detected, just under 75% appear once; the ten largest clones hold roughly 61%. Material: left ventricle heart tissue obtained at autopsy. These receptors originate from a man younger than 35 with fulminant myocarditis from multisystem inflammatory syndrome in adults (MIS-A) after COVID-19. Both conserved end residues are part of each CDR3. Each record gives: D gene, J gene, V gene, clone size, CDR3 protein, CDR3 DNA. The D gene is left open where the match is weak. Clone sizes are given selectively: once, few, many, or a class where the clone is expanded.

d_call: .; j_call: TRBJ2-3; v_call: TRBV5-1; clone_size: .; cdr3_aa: CASSLDSPGTDTQYF; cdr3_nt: TGCGCCAGCAGCTTGGATTCCCCAGGCACAGATACGCAGTATTTT
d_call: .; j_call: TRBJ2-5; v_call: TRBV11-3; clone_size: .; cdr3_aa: CASSLEWSSEQETQYF; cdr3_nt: TGTGCCAGCAGCTTAGAATGGAGTAGCGAGCAAGAGACCCAGTACTTC
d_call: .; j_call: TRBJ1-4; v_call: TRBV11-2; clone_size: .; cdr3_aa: CASSFDPYGQNEKLFF; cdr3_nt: TGTGCCAGCAGCTTTGACCCCTACGGACAGAATGAAAAACTGTTTTTT
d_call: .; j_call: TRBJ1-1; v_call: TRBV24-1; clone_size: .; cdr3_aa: CAAIGQSGTEAFF; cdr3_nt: TGTGCCGCGATCGGGCAGTCGGGCACTGAAGCTTTCTTT
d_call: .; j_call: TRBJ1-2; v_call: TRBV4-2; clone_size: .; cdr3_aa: CASSQIPLTDSNGYTF; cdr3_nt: TGTGCCAGCAGCCAAATACCCCTGACAGATTCCAATGGCTACACCTTC
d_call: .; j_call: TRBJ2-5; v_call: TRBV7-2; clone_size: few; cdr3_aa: CASSLGLGETQYF; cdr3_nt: TGTGCCAGCAGCTTAGGGTTGGGGGAGACCCAGTACTTC
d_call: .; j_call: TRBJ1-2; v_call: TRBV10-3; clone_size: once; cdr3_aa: CAISESTPKPTGYTF; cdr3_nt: TGTGCCATCAGTGAGTCGACCCCTAAACCAACCGGCTACACCTTC
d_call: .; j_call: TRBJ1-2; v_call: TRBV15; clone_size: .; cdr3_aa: CATSRVAMGSRGYTF; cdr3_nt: TGTGCCACCAGCAGAGTAGCGATGGGTTCTCGTGGCTACACCTTC
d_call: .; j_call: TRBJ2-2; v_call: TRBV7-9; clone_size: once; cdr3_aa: CASSPQGNKNTGELFF; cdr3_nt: TGTGCCAGCAGTCCCCAGGGAAATAAGAACACCGGGGAGCTGTTTTTT
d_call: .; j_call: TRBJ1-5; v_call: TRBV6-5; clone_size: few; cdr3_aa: CASISGFQDYQPQHF; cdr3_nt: TGTGCCAGCATTTCGGGTTTTCAGGATTATCAGCCCCAGCATTTT
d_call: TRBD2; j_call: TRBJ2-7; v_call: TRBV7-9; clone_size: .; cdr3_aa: CASSPVQRGTYEQYF; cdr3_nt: TGTGCCAGCAGCCCTGTCCAGCGGGGGACCTACGAGCAGTACTTC
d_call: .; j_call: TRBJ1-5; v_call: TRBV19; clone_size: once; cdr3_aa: CASSIWGRNQPQHF; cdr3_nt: TGTGCCAGTAGTATATGGGGCAGAAATCAGCCCCAGCATTTT
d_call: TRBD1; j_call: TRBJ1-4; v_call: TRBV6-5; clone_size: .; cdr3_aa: CASSWGGTGNEKLFF; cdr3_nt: TGTGCCAGCAGTTGGGGGGGGACAGGGAATGAAAAACTGTTTTTT
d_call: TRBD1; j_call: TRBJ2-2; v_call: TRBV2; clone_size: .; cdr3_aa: CASRTGANTGELFF; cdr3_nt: TGTGCCAGCCGGACAGGGGCCAACACCGGGGAGCTGTTTTTT
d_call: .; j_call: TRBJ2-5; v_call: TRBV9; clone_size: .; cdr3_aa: CASSVEPAQETQYF; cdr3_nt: TGTGCCAGCAGCGTAGAACCAGCCCAAGAGACCCAGTACTTC
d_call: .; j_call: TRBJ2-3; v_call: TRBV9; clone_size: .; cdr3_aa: CASGERVGTDTQYF; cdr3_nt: TGTGCCAGCGGAGAGCGGGTTGGCACAGATACGCAGTATTTT
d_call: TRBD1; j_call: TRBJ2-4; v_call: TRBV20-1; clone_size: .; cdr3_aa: CSASTGVAKNIQYF; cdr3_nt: TGCAGTGCTAGTACAGGGGTAGCCAAAAACATTCAGTACTTC
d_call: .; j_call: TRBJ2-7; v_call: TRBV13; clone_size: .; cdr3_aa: CASSSGTPSYEQYF; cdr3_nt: TGTGCCAGCAGCTCCGGGACTCCGTCCTACGAGCAGTACTTC
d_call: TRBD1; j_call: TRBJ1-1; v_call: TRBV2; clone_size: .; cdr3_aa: CASSEGQPDTEAFF; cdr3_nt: TGTGCCAGCAGTGAGGGACAGCCGGACACTGAAGCTTTCTTT
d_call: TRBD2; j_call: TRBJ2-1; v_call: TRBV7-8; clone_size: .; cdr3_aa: CASSLLAGVHNEQFF; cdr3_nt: TGTGCCAGCAGCTTACTAGCGGGAGTCCACAATGAGCAGTTCTTC
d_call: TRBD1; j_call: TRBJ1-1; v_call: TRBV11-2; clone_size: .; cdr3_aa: CASSSFVGGLTEAFF; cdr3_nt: TGTGCCAGCAGCTCCTTCGTAGGGGGCCTGACTGAAGCTTTCTTT
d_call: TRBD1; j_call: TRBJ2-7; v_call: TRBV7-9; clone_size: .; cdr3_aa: CASSLFRQGLRSYEQYF; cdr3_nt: TGTGCCAGCAGCTTATTCCGACAGGGTCTACGCTCCTACGAGCAGTACTTC
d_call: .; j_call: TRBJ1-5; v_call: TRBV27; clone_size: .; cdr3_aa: CASSWGGNSNQPQHF; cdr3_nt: TGTGCCAGCAGTTGGGGAGGAAATAGCAATCAGCCCCAGCATTTT
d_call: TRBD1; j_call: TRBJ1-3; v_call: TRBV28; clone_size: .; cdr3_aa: CASSWASGTGVSGNTIYF; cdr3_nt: TGTGCCAGCAGTTGGGCCTCCGGGACAGGGGTCTCTGGAAACACCATATATTTT
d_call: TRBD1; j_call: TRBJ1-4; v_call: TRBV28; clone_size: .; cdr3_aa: CASSLLLPGAPGQGNEKLFF; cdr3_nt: TGTGCCAGCAGTTTATTACTTCCCGGGGCTCCGGGACAGGGGAATGAAAAACTGTTTTTT
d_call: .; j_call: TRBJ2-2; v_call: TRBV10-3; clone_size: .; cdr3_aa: CAIKASSNTGELFF; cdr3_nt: TGTGCCATCAAAGCCAGCTCGAACACCGGGGAGCTGTTTTTT
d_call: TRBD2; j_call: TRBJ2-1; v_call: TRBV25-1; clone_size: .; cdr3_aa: CASQTGGGNEQFF; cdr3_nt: TGTGCCAGCCAAACCGGGGGGGGGAATGAGCAGTTCTTC
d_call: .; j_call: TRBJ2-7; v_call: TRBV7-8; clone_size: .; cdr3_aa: CASSPLSDSYEQYF; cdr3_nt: TGTGCCAGCAGCCCACTTTCGGACTCCTACGAGCAGTACTTC
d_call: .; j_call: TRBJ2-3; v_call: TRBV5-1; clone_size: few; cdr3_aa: CASSLSQPTDTQYF; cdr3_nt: TGCGCCAGCAGCTTGAGTCAGCCCACAGATACGCAGTATTTT
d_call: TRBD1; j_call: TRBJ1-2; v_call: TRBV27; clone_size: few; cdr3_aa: CASGTLSGQGVGGYTF; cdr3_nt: TGTGCCAGCGGGACTCTGTCGGGACAGGGAGTAGGAGGCTACACCTTC
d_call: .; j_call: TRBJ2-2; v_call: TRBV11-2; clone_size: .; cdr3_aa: CASSRGSGELFF; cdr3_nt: TGTGCCAGCAGCAGGGGATCCGGGGAGCTGTTTTTT
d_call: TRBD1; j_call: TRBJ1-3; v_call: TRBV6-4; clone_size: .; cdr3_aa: CASSESRPDRGSGNTIYF; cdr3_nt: TGTGCCAGCAGTGAGTCCCGGCCGGACAGGGGGAGTGGAAACACCATATATTTT
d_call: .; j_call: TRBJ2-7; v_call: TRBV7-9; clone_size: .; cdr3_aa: CASSWAGASYEQYF; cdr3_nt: TGTGCCAGCAGCTGGGCAGGGGCTTCCTACGAGCAGTACTTC
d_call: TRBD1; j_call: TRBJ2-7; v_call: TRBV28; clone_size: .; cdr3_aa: CASTSPGTASYEQYF; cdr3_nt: TGTGCCAGCACCTCACCGGGGACAGCTTCCTACGAGCAGTACTTC
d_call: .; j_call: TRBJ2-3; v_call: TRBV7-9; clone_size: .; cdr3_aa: CATSLGDSSTDTQYF; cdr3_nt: TGTGCCACCTCCCTGGGAGACAGCAGCACAGATACGCAGTATTTT
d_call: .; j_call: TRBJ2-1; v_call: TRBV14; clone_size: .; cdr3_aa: CASSPINVVGYNEQFF; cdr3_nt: TGTGCCAGCAGCCCCATTAACGTTGTCGGATACAATGAGCAGTTCTTC
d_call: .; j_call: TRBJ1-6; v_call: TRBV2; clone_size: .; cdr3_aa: CASSDWDRPYF; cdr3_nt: TGTGCCAGCAGTGATTGGGACCGCCCATACTTT
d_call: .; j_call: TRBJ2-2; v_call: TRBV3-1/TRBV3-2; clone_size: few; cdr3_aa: CASSQLGELFF; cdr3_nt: TGTGCCAGCAGCCAATTGGGGGAGCTGTTTTTT
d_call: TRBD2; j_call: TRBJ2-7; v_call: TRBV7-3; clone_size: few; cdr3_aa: CASSLSGSGSEQYF; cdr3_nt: TGTGCCAGCAGCTTAAGCGGGAGCGGCAGCGAGCAGTACTTC
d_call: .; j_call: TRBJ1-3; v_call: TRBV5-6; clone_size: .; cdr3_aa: CASSLDVAFSGNTIYF; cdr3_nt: TGTGCCAGCAGCTTGGATGTTGCCTTCTCTGGAAACACCATATATTTT
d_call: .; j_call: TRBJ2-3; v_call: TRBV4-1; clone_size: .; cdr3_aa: CASRETSTDTQYF; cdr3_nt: TGCGCCAGCAGAGAGACTAGCACAGATACGCAGTATTTT
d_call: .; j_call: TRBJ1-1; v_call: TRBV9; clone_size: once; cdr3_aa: CASRNLNTEAFF; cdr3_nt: TGTGCCAGCAGGAACCTGAACACTGAAGCTTTCTTT
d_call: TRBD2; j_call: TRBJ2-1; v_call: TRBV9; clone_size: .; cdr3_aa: CASSVEGAGLDNEQFF; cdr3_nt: TGTGCCAGCAGCGTAGAGGGAGCGGGACTTGACAATGAGCAGTTCTTC
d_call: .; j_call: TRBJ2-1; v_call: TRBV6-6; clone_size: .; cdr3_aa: CASSSHRTGNEQFF; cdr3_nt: TGTGCCAGCAGTTCCCACCGGACGGGAAATGAGCAGTTCTTC
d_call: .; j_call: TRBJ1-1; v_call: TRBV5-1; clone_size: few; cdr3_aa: CASSSGEGTEAFF; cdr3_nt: TGCGCCAGCAGCTCCGGGGAGGGGACTGAAGCTTTCTTT
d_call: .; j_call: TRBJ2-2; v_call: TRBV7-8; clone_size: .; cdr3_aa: CASSRDTGGRTTGELFF; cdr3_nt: TGTGCCAGCAGCCGCGACACCGGGGGCCGGACCACCGGGGAGCTGTTTTTT
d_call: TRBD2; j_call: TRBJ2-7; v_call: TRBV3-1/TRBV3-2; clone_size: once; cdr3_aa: CASSPSGLAGGNYEQYF; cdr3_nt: TGTGCCAGCAGCCCATCAGGTCTAGCGGGAGGGAACTACGAGCAGTACTTC
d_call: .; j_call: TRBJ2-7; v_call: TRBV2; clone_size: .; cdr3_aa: CASHVDGTFQYEQYF; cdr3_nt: TGTGCCAGCCATGTAGATGGGACTTTCCAATACGAGCAGTACTTC
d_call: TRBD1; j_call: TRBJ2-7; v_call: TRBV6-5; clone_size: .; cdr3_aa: CASSWGQGGSYEQYF; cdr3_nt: TGTGCCAGCAGTTGGGGACAGGGAGGGTCCTACGAGCAGTACTTC
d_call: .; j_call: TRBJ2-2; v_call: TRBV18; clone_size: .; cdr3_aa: CASSPGAPTSGELFF; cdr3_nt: TGTGCTAGCTCACCCGGGGCACCTACCTCGGGGGAGCTGTTTTTT
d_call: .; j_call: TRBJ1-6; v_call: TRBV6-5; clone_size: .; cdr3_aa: CASTGHGNSPLHF; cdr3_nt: TGTGCCTCCACGGGCCATGGGAATTCACCCCTCCACTTT
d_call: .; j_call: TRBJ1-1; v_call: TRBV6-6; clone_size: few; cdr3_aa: CASSYSVTEAFF; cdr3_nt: TGTGCCAGCAGTTACTCGGTCACTGAAGCTTTCTTT
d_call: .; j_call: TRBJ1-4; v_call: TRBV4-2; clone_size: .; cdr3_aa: CASSQEAGVEDKLFF; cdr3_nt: TGTGCCAGCAGCCAAGAGGCAGGAGTGGAGGATAAACTGTTTTTT
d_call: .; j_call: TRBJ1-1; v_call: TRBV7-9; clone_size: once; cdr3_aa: CATDKAEGENTEAFF; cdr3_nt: TGTGCCACCGATAAAGCAGAGGGCGAGAACACTGAAGCTTTCTTT
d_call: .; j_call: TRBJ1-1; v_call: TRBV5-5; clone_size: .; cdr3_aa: CASSGSVGTEAFF; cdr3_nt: TGTGCCAGCAGCGGATCAGTGGGCACTGAAGCTTTCTTT